This TCR beta chain was profiled in a study of vaccination and CD4 T cells after COVID-19. This CDR3 has 13 amino acids. The V end was cut by 8 bases, the J end by 7 bases, with 17 bases between. Germline lookup yields CDR1 LNHNV and CDR2 YYDKDF (reference sequence). The time point is: late sampling 161 to 241 days after vaccination in a few convalescent patients. TCRdb re-called the PCR reads with MiXCR, one entry per CDR3 protein. The top ten clones hold 5% to 6.5% of a sample with approximately 36,000 distinct CDR3 sequences, 35% to 45% of them seen once. This clonotype is labeled medium-sized. The rearrangement uses TRBV15 and TRBJ2-5; a possible D gene is TRBD2 (5 bases). The receptor was isolated from a human donor who had recovered from COVID-19. This specimen consisted of CD4+ T cells from blood, obtained about 7 months after SARS-CoV-2 vaccination. For the CDR3, the DNA is TGTGCCACCGGACTCGGGCGGTCCCGGACCCAGTACTTC. Residues: CATGLGRSRTQYF.